One and the same sample provided the 27 T cell receptor beta chains below, sequenced in a study of blood T cell repertoires in COVID-19. Libraries were prepared by immunoSEQ multiplex PCR; TCRdb keeps only in-frame clonotypes and omits some of them. Among 110,000 to 150,000 clones listed, around 81% were seen once. The specimen sequenced was peripheral blood. These TCRs come from a human donor in a cohort sampled during active COVID-19.

The chain is built from TRBV9 and TRBJ2-5, with D possibly being TRBD2 (5 bases). The V and J ends lost 0 bases and 6 bases respectively, with 9 bases between them. Germline CDR1 reads SGDLS; CDR2 reads YYNGEE. The CDR3 contains 13 residues. The DNA of the CDR3 is TGTGCCAGCAGCGTAGACCCGGGGAAGACCCAGTACTTC. Translated, it gives CASSVDPGKTQYF. The full variable domain, its missing parts supplied by reference TRBV9 and TRBJ2-5, is DSGVTQTPKHLITATGQRVTLRCSPRSGDLSVYWYQQSLDQGLQFLIQYYNGEERAKGNILERFSAQQFPDLHSELNLSSLELGDSALYFCASSVDPGKTQYFGPGTRLLVL.

This chain connects TRBV5-4 to TRBJ2-5; TRBD2 matches 10 bases. The germline V gene encodes CDR1 SGHNT and CDR2 YYREEE (reference sequence). CDR3 length: 14 residues. V dropped 6 bases and J dropped 7; count of bases not matched to a gene: 9. CDR3 amino acids: CASTPLAGGPTQYF. In DNA, the CDR3 is TGTGCCAGCACCCCATTAGCGGGGGGTCCGACCCAGTACTTC.

This chain joins TRBV27 and TRBJ1-2; tentatively, D is TRBD1 (6 bases). V was clipped by 4 bases and J by 2 bases, with 17 bases between them. Germline V gene lookup returns CDR1 MNHEY and CDR2 SMNVEV (reference sequence). This CDR3 comprises 16 residues. The CDR3 DNA sequence: TGTGCCAGCAGTTGGACAACTCAGGGGCGAAACTATGGCTACACCTTC. Residues: CASSWTTQGRNYGYTF.

This rearrangement joins TRBV19 to TRBJ2-7; TRBD1 matches at 11 bases. There are 16 residues in the CDR3. Trimming cost V 5 bases and J 2 bases; bases outside gene matches: 8. Germline loops: CDR1 LNHDA, CDR2 SQIVND (reference sequence). The CDR3 loop reads CASSALPGQGAYEQYF. The CDR3 nucleotides read TGTGCCAGTAGTGCCTTACCGGGACAGGGGGCCTACGAGCAGTACTTC.

CDR3 sequence reads: CASRSGGVYEQYF. Here the CDR3 DNA reads TGTGCCAGCAGGAGCGGGGGGGTCTACGAGCAGTACTTC. The genes are TRBV6-5 and TRBJ2-7; TRBD2 aligns across 10 bases. This CDR3 region has 13 residues. Germline loops: CDR1 MNHEY, CDR2 SVGAGI. The J segment lost 3 bases and the V segment lost 6 bases, leaving 2 bases of the junction unmatched.

The V call is TRBV7-9, the J call TRBJ1-5; 11 positions match TRBD1. Germline values: CDR1 SEHNR, CDR2 FQNEAQ (reference sequence). After removal of 7 bases from V and 7 bases from J, the junction contained 24 bases not matched to a gene. CDR3 length equals 20 residues. The CDR3 bases are TGTGCCAGCACCTTCCCGGACCTGAATCTTCGGACAGGGGGCAGGCAGCCCCAGCATTTT. It codes for CASTFPDLNLRTGGRQPQHF.

The rearrangement joins TRBV6-6 to TRBJ1-5; D unclear. The CDR3 runs to 16 residues. Germline CDR1 reads MNHNY; CDR2 reads SVGAGI (reference sequence). V lost 0 bases, J lost 2 bases, and 11 bases lay in between. The CDR3 sequence is CASSYSVLSGNQPQHF. The CDR3, as DNA: TGTGCCAGCAGTTACTCGGTGTTATCAGGCAATCAGCCCCAGCATTTT.

This rearrangement joins TRBV14 to TRBJ2-7; no firm D call. The CDR3 runs to 14 residues. V was pared by 1 base and J by 6 bases, with 13 bases between. In germline, CDR1 is SGHDN, CDR2 FVKESK. The CDR3: CASSQGRSVREQYF. The CDR3 DNA follows: TGTGCCAGCAGCCAAGGGCGGTCGGTTCGCGAGCAGTACTTC. Filled out from reference TRBV14 and TRBJ2-7, the complete variable domain reads EAGVTQFPSHSVIEKGQTVTLRCDPISGHDNLYWYRRVMGKEIKFLLHFVKESKQDESGMPNNRFLAERTGGTYSTLKVQPAELEDSGVYFCASSQGRSVREQYFGPGTRLTVT.

This clone has only a few counts. V and J are TRBV27 and TRBJ2-2; 12 bases align to TRBD2. Germline loops: CDR1 MNHEY, CDR2 SMNVEV (reference sequence). This CDR3 comprises 15 residues. The junction had 5 bases not matched to a gene; V was cut back by 2 bases and J by 10 bases. The CDR3 loop is CASSLLAGGLVELFF. CDR3 sequence (DNA): TGTGCCAGCAGTTTACTAGCGGGGGGGCTGGTGGAGCTGTTTTTT.

This chain connects TRBV9 to TRBJ2-7; 7 nucleotides agree with TRBD2. Trimming took 3 bases from V and 2 from J; bases not matched to a gene: 11. The CDR3 spans 16 residues. The germline gives CDR1 SGDLS, CDR2 YYNGEE. CDR3 protein: CASSASSGLSPYEQYF. DNA of the CDR3: TGTGCCAGCAGCGCGTCTAGCGGTTTGAGTCCCTACGAGCAGTACTTC. Full variable domain (rest looked up from reference TRBV9 and TRBJ2-7): DSGVTQTPKHLITATGQRVTLRCSPRSGDLSVYWYQQSLDQGLQFLIQYYNGEERAKGNILERFSAQQFPDLHSELNLSSLELGDSALYFCASSASSGLSPYEQYFGPGTRLTVT.

Written as DNA, the CDR3 is TGCGCCAGCACCCCCATGAGGTCTGGGGCCAACGTCCTGACTTTC. Translating it yields CASTPMRSGANVLTF. V usage is TRBV5-1 and J usage is TRBJ2-6; D is unresolved. The CDR3 consists of 15 residues. The germline CDR1 and CDR2 sequences are SGHRS and YFSETQ. Trimming stripped 6 bases from V and 1 base from J, with 11 bases between.

The chain joins TRBV7-9 to TRBJ2-3, with D possibly TRBD1 on 7 matching bases. With 3 bases removed from V and 7 bases from J, the gap between germline ends came to 14 bases. From germline, CDR1 is SEHNR and CDR2 FQNEAQ (reference sequence). This CDR3 has 14 residues. The CDR3 DNA follows: TGTGCCAGCAGCTTGGGGGGACAGCAGAATACGCAGTATTTT. Translated, it gives CASSLGGQQNTQYF.

The rearrangement links TRBV3-1 (or the pseudogene TRBV3-2) to TRBJ2-7, with 9 bases aligning to TRBD2. This CDR3 spans 18 amino acids. The ends lost 4 bases at V and 0 bases at J; junction bases unmatched: 13. CDR1 LGHDT and CDR2 YNNKEL come from the germline V gene (reference sequence). The CDR3 DNA reads as TGTGCCAGCAGCCTTGAGGGGCTAGCGGGGACGAGCTCCTACGAGCAGTACTTC. It codes for CASSLEGLAGTSSYEQYF.

The chain employs TRBV19 and TRBJ2-3, with D possibly TRBD1 on 5 matching bases. Germline V gene sequence: CDR1 LNHDA, CDR2 SQIVND (reference sequence). The V gene lost 8 bases and the J gene lost 2 bases, with 14 bases spanning the gap. This CDR3 contains 14 residues. CDR3 coding DNA: TGTGCCAGTGGAACCAAAGGGGACACAGATACGCAGTATTTT. Translating gives CASGTKGDTDTQYF.

This CDR3 is CASSLLEVSSGNTIYF. CDR3 DNA: TGCGCCAGCAGCTTGTTGGAGGTTAGCTCTGGAAACACCATATATTTT. The rearrangement links TRBV5-1 to TRBJ1-3; D is unclear. Looked up from germline, CDR1 is SGHRS and CDR2 is YFSETQ. Trimming cost V 1 base and J 0 bases, with 11 bases left between them. The CDR3 runs 16 residues.

The chain joins TRBV6-5 to TRBJ1-1; 10 bases align to TRBD1. V lost 6 bases, J lost 4 bases, and 5 bases stayed unmatched. CDR1 MNHEY and CDR2 SVGAGI come from the germline V gene. The CDR3 totals 14 residues. DNA of the CDR3: TGTGCCAGCAGGAGGACAGGGGGGGCCACTGAAGCTTTCTTT. Residues: CASRRTGGATEAFF.

The sample holds a few counts of this clone. This rearrangement joins TRBV11-2 to TRBJ1-6; 9 bases map to TRBD1. V lost 2 bases, J lost 8 bases, and 7 bases stayed unmatched. CDR3 length equals 16 residues. Germline assignment: CDR1 SGHAT and CDR2 FQNNGV. The CDR3 DNA reads TGTGCCAGCAGCTTATCCTGGGACAGGGATTATTCACCCCTCCACTTT. It is translated as CASSLSWDRDYSPLHF.

The chain carries TRBV5-1 and TRBJ2-3; 7 positions match TRBD2. Trimming cost V 6 bases and J 0 bases; bases outside gene matches: 1. Germline V CDR1 and CDR2: SGHRS, YFSETQ. The CDR3 runs 13 residues. The CDR3 is CASKAGSTDTQYF. The CDR3 DNA reads TGCGCCAGCAAAGCGGGGAGCACAGATACGCAGTATTTT. The variable domain in full, with the rest retrieved from reference TRBV5-1 and TRBJ2-3, is KAGVTQTPRYLIKTRGQQVTLSCSPISGHRSVSWYQQTPGQGLQFLFEYFSETQRNKGNFPGRFSGRQFSNSRSEMNVSTLELGDSALYLCASKAGSTDTQYFGPGTRLTVL.

The V gene is TRBV3-1 (or the pseudogene TRBV3-2), the J gene TRBJ1-5, with a possible D match to TRBD1 (5 bases). Per germline, CDR1 LGHDT and CDR2 YNNKEL (reference sequence). CDR3 size: 12 residues. Trimming cost V 5 bases and J 9 bases, with 11 bases left between them. The CDR3 coding sequence is TGTGCCAGCAGCTACCCGGGGGGGCCCCAGCATTTT. Amino acids: CASSYPGGPQHF.

This clone occurred a few times. The chain carries TRBV5-4 and TRBJ1-1, with TRBD1 identical over 7 bases. CDR3 length equals 14 residues. The V gene's germline CDR1 is SGHNT and CDR2 YYREEE (reference sequence). Trimming cost V 0 bases and J 1 base; bases outside gene matches: 0. CDR3 coding DNA: TGTGCCAGCAGCTTGGCAGGGGGGAACACTGAAGCTTTCTTT. Translating gives CASSLAGGNTEAFF.

This clone was seen a few times. This sample also contains other DNA sequences that code for the same CDR3. The chain couples TRBV28 to TRBJ1-6, with 10 bases fitting TRBD1. The V segment lost 3 bases and the J segment 4 bases; nucleotides outside the gene matches: 9. Germline V gene data show CDR1 as MDHEN and CDR2 as SYDVKM. There are 18 residues in the CDR3. The CDR3 region has the DNA TGTGCCAGCAGTTTGGGGACAGGGGCCATGCCATATAATTCACCCCTCCACTTT. Encoded protein: CASSLGTGAMPYNSPLHF.

V is TRBV3-1 (or the pseudogene TRBV3-2) and J is TRBJ1-6, with 11 bases identical to TRBD1. The junction had 2 bases not matched to a gene; V was cut back by 4 bases and J by 6 bases. Germline CDR1 and CDR2: LGHDT and YNNKEL (reference sequence). CDR3 length equals 15 residues. The CDR3 DNA follows: TGTGCCAGCAGCCCCGGGACAGGGGGTAATTCACCCCTCCACTTT. It is translated as CASSPGTGGNSPLHF.

The chain uses TRBV29-1 and TRBJ2-5, with D possibly matching TRBD2 (6 bases). This CDR3 contains 14 residues. Trimming took 0 bases from V and 0 from J, leaving 8 bases between them. In germline, CDR1 is SQVTM, CDR2 ANQGSEA. The DNA for the CDR3 is TGCAGCGTTGAAGATTGGGGGGACCAAGAGACCCAGTACTTC. Its protein is CSVEDWGDQETQYF.

A few counts support this clone. The chain carries TRBV6-6 and TRBJ2-5; 13 nucleotides align to TRBD2. In germline, CDR1 is MNHNY, CDR2 SVGAGI (reference sequence). The CDR3 runs to 15 residues. V shed 4 bases, J shed 4 bases, and the junction held 3 bases outside the gene matches. The CDR3 loop is CASSLRLAGGETQYF. The DNA of the CDR3 is TGTGCCAGCAGTTTACGACTAGCGGGGGGAGAGACCCAGTACTTC.

This clone was seen a single time. The chain couples TRBV5-1 to TRBJ2-7, with 8 bases fitting TRBD1. V gave up 1 base and J gave up 2 bases; unmatched junction bases: 5. Germline CDR1 SGHRS, CDR2 YFSETQ. The length of the CDR3 is 15 residues. The CDR3 nucleotides read TGCGCCAGCAGCTTGTTCGGACAGGGCACCTACGAGCAGTACTTC. Its translation: CASSLFGQGTYEQYF.

This clone was seen a handful of times. The genes are TRBV7-9 and TRBJ1-6, with 9 bases aligning to TRBD1. Trimming took 6 bases from V and 8 from J; bases not matched to a gene: 8. Germline-derived CDR1 and CDR2 are SEHNR and FQNEAQ (reference sequence). CDR3 length: 15 residues. The CDR3 spells CASSTRTGADSPLHF. DNA of the CDR3: TGTGCCAGCAGTACAAGGACAGGGGCGGATTCACCCCTCCACTTT.

The chain joins TRBV5-1 to TRBJ1-5; the D is unclear. Trimming cost V 0 bases and J 5 bases, with 9 bases left between them. CDR1 and CDR2 from the germline V gene are SGHRS and YFSETQ. The CDR3 totals 14 residues. CDR3 sequence: CASSLDSPDQPQHF. The CDR3 nucleotides are TGCGCCAGCAGCTTGGACAGCCCGGATCAGCCCCAGCATTTT.